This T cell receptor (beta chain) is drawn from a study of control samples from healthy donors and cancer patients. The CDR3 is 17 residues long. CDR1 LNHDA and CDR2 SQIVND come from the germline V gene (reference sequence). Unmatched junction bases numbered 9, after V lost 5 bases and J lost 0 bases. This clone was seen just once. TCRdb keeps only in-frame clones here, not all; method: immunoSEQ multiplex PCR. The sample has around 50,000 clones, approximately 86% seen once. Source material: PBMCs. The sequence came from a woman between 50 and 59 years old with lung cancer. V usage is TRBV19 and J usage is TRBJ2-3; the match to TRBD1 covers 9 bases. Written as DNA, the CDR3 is TGTGCCAGTAGTTCATACAGGGGGCCCACTAGCACAGATACGCAGTATTTT. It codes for CASSSYRGPTSTDTQYF.